This entry concerns a single T cell receptor (beta chain). The target antigen is unknown. The table came from immunoSEQ multiplex PCR; TCRdb's copy has only in-frame clones and leaves some out. The sample contains fewer than 50,000 clones, under 80% of which appear only once. Between the mid-2010s and the late 2010s, patients underwent resection in Japan or China. These data belong to a study of immune evolution from preneoplasia to lung adenocarcinoma. Findings and limits, study-wide: Later-stage lesions appeared to have more T cells, more diversity, less clonality. Top clone frequencies peaked in normal lung, apparently declining through invasive adenocarcinoma.

This CDR3 has 14 residues. Germline-derived CDR1 and CDR2 are KGHSH and LQKENI. V gave up 3 bases and J gave up 10 bases; unmatched junction bases: 5. The sample consisted of FFPE invasive lung adenocarcinoma tissue. This sequence was found in a person in their sixties with lung adenocarcinoma. V gene TRBV18 combines with J gene TRBJ2-1; 11 bases map to TRBD2. The CDR3: CASSPGLAAKEQFF. The CDR3 DNA is TGTGCCAGCTCACCGGGACTAGCGGCTAAGGAGCAGTTCTTC.